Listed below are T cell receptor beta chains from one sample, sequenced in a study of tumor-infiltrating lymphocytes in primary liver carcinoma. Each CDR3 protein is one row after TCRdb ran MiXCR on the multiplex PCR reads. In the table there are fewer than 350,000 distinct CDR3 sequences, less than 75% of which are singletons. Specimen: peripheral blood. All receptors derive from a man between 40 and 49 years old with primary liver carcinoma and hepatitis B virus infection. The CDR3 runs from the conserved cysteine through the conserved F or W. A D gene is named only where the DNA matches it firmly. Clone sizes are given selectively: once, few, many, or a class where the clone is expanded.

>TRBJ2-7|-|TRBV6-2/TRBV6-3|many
TGTGCCAGCAGTTACGGCAGGGACTACGAGCAGTACTTC
CASSYGRDYEQYF
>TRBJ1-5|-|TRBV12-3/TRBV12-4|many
TGTGCCAGCAGGGAGACAGGATTCCATCAGCCCCAGCATTTT
CASRETGFHQPQHF
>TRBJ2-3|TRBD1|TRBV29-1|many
TGCAGCGTTGAGGATTGGACAGGGGTCTCCACAGATACGCAGTATTTT
CSVEDWTGVSTDTQYF
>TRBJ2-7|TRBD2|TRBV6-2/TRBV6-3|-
TGTGCCAGCGGGACTAGCGGGTATCAATCCTACGAGCAGTACTTC
CASGTSGYQSYEQYF
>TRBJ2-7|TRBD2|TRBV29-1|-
TGCAGCATTTGCCGCGGGAGCTCCTACGAGCGGTACTTC
CSICRGSSYERYF
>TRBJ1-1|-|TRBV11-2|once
TGTGCCAGGTCCAGGGGTATGAACACTGAAGCTTTCTTC
CARSRGMNTEAFF
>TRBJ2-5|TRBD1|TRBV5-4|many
TGTGCCAGCAGCCCCGGGACAGGGGAAGAGACCCAGTACTTC
CASSPGTGEETQYF
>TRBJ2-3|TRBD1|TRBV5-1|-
TGCGCCAGCAGCTTGATGACAGGGACAGATACGCATTATTTT
CASSLMTGTDTHYF
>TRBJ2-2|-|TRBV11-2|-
TGTGCCGGCAGCTTAGCAGGGTCCGGGAAGCTGTTTTTT
CAGSLAGSGKLFF
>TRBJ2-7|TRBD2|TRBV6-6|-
TGTGCCAGCAGAACTATAGCGGGAGGGCCGGAAGATCAGTACTTT
CASRTIAGGPEDQYF
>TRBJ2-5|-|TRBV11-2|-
TGTGCCAGCAGCCCCCTCCGAGTGGCGACTCAAGAGACCCAGTACTTC
CASSPLRVATQETQYF
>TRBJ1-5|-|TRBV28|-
TGTGCCACTAAGGAGGGGGGAAGACAGCCCCAGCATTTT
CATKEGGRQPQHF
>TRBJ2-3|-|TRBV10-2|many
TGCGCCAGCAGTGTAGACAGCGATACGCAGTATTTT
CASSVDSDTQYF
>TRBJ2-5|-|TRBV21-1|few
TGTGCCAGCCTTGCTGCTTTCCAAGAGACCCAGTACTTC
CASLAAFQETQYF
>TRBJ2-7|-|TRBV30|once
TGTGCCTGGAGTAGGGGCGCGATTGTCCAAGCCCTCTACGAGCAGTACTTC
CAWSRGAIVQALYEQYF
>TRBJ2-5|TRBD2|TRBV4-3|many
TGCGCCAGCAGCCAAGGGACTAGCGGGAGAACTGGTGAGACCCAGTACTTC
CASSQGTSGRTGETQYF
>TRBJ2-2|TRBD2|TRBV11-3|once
TGTGCCAGCAGCTCCGGGCTAGCGGGAGTTAATGGGGAGCTGTTTTTT
CASSSGLAGVNGELFF
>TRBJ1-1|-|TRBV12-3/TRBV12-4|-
TGTGCCAGCGGTTTGAGGAAGGAGAACACTGAAGCTTTCTTT
CASGLRKENTEAFF
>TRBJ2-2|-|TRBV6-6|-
TGTGCCAGCAGTAAGGGATGTCTAGTTGGTCACCCCGGGGAGCTGTTTTTT
CASSKGCLVGHPGELFF
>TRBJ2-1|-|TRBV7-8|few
TGTGCCAGCAGCTGGGCCCAGGGGGAGCAGTTCTTC
CASSWAQGEQFF
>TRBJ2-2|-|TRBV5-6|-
TGTGCCAGCAGCTTGGTTTCGGTCGCGAACACCGGGGAGCTGTTTTTT
CASSLVSVANTGELFF
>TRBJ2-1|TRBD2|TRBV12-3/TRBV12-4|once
TGTGCCAGCAGCTCGACTAGCGCGAGTACTTACAATGAGCAGTTCTTC
CASSSTSASTYNEQFF
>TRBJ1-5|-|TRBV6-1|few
TGTGCCAGCAGGGGAGCGGGGGCCCAACAGCCCCAGCATTTT
CASRGAGAQQPQHF
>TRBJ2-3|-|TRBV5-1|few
TGCGCCAGCAGCTTGGTGGGCGGAACGCTAGATACGCAGTATTTT
CASSLVGGTLDTQYF